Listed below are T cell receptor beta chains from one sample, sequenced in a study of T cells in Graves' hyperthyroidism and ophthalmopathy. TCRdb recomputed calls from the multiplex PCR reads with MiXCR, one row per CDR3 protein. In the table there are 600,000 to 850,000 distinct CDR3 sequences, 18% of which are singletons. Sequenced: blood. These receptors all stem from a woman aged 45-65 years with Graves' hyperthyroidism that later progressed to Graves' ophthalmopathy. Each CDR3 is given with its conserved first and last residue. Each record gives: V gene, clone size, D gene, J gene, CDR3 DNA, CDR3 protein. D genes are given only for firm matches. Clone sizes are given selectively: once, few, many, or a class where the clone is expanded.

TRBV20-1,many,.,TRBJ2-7,TGCAGTGCTAGCGCCCGGGACGGGGAGCAGTACTTC,CSASARDGEQYF
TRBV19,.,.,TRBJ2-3,TGTGCCAGTGCCCAGACTAGCACAGATACGCAGTATTTT,CASAQTSTDTQYF
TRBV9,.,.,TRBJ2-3,TGTGCCAGCAGCGCGCGGGGTTTCACAGATACGCAGTATTTT,CASSARGFTDTQYF
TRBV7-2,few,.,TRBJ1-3,TGTGCCAGCAGAAATTCCGGCTCTGGAAACACCATATATTTT,CASRNSGSGNTIYF
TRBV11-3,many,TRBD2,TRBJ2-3,TGTGCCAGCAGCCCCACGGCGGGGGGGCAAGATACGCAGTATTTT,CASSPTAGGQDTQYF
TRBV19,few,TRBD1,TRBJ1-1,TGTGCCAGTAGTATCCTACAGGGGAGAACTGAAGCTTTCTTT,CASSILQGRTEAFF
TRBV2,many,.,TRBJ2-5,TGTGCCAGCAGTGCCGGGACCGATCCACGGGAGACCCAGTACTTC,CASSAGTDPRETQYF
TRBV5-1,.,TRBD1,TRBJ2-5,TGCGCCAGCAGCTTTAACCGGGACAGGGTATTCCAAGAGACCCAGTACTTC,CASSFNRDRVFQETQYF
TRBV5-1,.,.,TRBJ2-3,TGCGCCAGCAGCTCAATTGGGGGTAGTGCAGATACGCAGTATTTT,CASSSIGGSADTQYF
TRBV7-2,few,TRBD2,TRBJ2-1,TGTGCCAGCAGCTTAGCGGCTAGCGGGGGGGTTGAGCAGTTCTTC,CASSLAASGGVEQFF
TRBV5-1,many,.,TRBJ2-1,TGCGCCAGCAGCTTGGTCGGGGGCTACGATGAGCAGTTCTTC,CASSLVGGYDEQFF
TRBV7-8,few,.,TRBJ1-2,TGTGCCAGCAGCCCGAAGGACTGGGGAGGCACCTTC,CASSPKDWGGTF
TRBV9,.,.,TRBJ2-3,TGTGCCAGCAGCGAAACAACACAGCTCTCTAGCACAGATACGCAGTATTTT,CASSETTQLSSTDTQYF
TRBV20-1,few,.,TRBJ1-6,TGCAGTGCTAGAGTAAACCCAGTTTCACCCCTCCACTTT,CSARVNPVSPLHF
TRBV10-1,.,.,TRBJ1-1,TGCGCCAGCAGTGAGGGGCCGTCGAACGCTGAAGCTTTCTTT,CASSEGPSNAEAFF
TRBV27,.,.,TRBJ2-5,TGTGCCAGCAGTCCAGGCCCCCTGGAAGAGACCCAGTACTTC,CASSPGPLEETQYF
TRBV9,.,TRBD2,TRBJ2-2,TGTGCCAGCAGCGTAGAGGTCGGGGGGGCTTCCGGGGAGCTGTTTTTT,CASSVEVGGASGELFF
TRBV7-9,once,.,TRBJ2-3,TGTGCCAGCAGCAATACGCAGTATTTT,CASSNTQYF
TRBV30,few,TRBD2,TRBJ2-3,TGTGCCTGGACAACTAGCGGGGGGATGTCAGATACGCAGTATTTT,CAWTTSGGMSDTQYF
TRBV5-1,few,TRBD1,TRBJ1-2,TGCGCCAGCAGCTCTTACGCCGGGACAGCCAAAACCTATGGCTACACCTTC,CASSSYAGTAKTYGYTF
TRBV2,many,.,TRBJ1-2,TGTGCCAGCAGTGAAGACGGCTCTAACTATGGCTACACCTTC,CASSEDGSNYGYTF
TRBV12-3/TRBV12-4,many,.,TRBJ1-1,TGTGCCAGCTTAACTTTCCCGAACACTGAAGCTTTCTTT,CASLTFPNTEAFF
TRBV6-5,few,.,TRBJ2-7,TGTGCCAGCAGTTACTCGATGGCTACAGGGAACCCCTACGAGCAGTACTTC,CASSYSMATGNPYEQYF
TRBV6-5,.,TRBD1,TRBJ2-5,TGTGCCAGCAGTTATTCCTCGACAGGGGGCCAAGAGACCCAGTACTTC,CASSYSSTGGQETQYF
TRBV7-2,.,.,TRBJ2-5,TGTGCCAGCAGCTCAGTAACCTCCATAGAGACCCAGTACTTC,CASSSVTSIETQYF
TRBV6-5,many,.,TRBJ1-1,TGTGCCAGCAGTTACTCGACTTTAGCGAACACTGAAGCTTTCTTT,CASSYSTLANTEAFF
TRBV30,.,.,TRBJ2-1,TGTGCCTGGAGTGTAAGGGGCAATGAGCAGTTCTTC,CAWSVRGNEQFF
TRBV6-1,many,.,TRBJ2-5,TGTGCCAGCACCCCCGGGGGCACGTTGGAGACCCAGTACTTC,CASTPGGTLETQYF
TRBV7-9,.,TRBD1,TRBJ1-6,TGTGCCAGCCGAAGACAGGGCGAAGTTAACTCACCCCTCCACTTT,CASRRQGEVNSPLHF
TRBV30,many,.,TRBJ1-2,TGTGCCTGGAGGAGGGGGTTCTATGGCTACACCTTC,CAWRRGFYGYTF
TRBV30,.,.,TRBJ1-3,TGTGCCTGGAGAGCCTCTGGAAACACCATATATTTT,CAWRASGNTIYF
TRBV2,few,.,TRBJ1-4,TGTGCCAGCAGTGAGTTCAGGGCGAAACTGTTTTTT,CASSEFRAKLFF
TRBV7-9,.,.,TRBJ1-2,TGTGCCAGCAGCCCCCGGACCAAGGAGGTTAACTATGGCTACACCTTC,CASSPRTKEVNYGYTF